This T cell receptor (beta chain) was recovered during a study of blood T cell repertoires in COVID-19. Here immunoSEQ multiplex PCR was the method, and the copy in TCRdb shows in-frame clones only, minus some. The sample holds about 300,000 clones, 80% to 90% seen once. This receptor was taken from a woman aged 18 to 35 who had recovered from COVID-19. Source material: PBMCs or T cells enriched from blood (not recorded which).

The CDR3 is CASTWDGGDYGYTF. CDR3 nucleotides: TGTGCCAGCACCTGGGACGGAGGGGACTATGGCTACACCTTC. The chain recombines TRBV2 with TRBJ1-2; possible D gene TRBD1, 5 bases. V was pared by 7 bases and J by 3 bases, with 15 bases between. Germline V gene sequence: CDR1 SNHLY, CDR2 FYNNEI. The CDR3 contains 14 residues.